This record concerns one T cell receptor beta chain sequence. This entry belongs to a study of blood T cell repertoires in COVID-19. In the study overall: Material from acute and convalescent COVID-19 was sourced from the United States, Italy and Spain. T cells, B-cell-depleted T cells, or PBMCs provided the cDNA or gDNA that served as material.

Authors' data handling: From reference gene primer amplification, estimates of nucleated cell counts were derived. The repertoire was sequenced with immunoSEQ multiplex PCR; TCRdb's copy has only in-frame clones and lacks some. The DNA was the basis for D and trimming; V, J and clone size are from that table. The profile shows about 140,000 clones, under 90% of them singletons. V lost 0 bases to trimming and J lost 6 bases, with 13 bases between them. Germline V gene data show CDR1 as SGHRS and CDR2 as YFSETQ. The CDR3 consists of 15 residues. The chain has TRBV5-1 and TRBJ2-1; D is perhaps TRBD2 (5 bases). This clonotype originated in a human donor in a cohort sampled during active COVID-19. Sequencing was performed on peripheral blood. The CDR3 DNA follows: TGCGCCAGCAGCTTGGATGGGAGAATCATCAATGAGCAGTTCTTC. Amino acids: CASSLDGRIINEQFF. Full variable domain (remainder filled in from reference TRBV5-1 and TRBJ2-1): KAGVTQTPRYLIKTRGQQVTLSCSPISGHRSVSWYQQTPGQGLQFLFEYFSETQRNKGNFPGRFSGRQFSNSRSEMNVSTLELGDSALYLCASSLDGRIINEQFFGPGTRLTVL.